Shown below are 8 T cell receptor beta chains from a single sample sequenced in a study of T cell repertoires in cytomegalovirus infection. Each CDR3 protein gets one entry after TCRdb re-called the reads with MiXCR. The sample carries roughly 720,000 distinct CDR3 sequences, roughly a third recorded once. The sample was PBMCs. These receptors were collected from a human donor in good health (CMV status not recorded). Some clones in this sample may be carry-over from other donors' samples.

The CDR3 loop is CASSRTPSDYGYTF. CDR3 DNA sequence: TGTGCCAGCAGTCGGACACCGTCGGACTATGGCTACACCTTC. V gene TRBV6-4 combines with J gene TRBJ1-2; D perhaps matches TRBD1 (5 bases). From germline, CDR1 is MRHNA and CDR2 SNTAGT. The ends were cut back, 5 bases at V and 3 bases at J, with 13 bases in the middle. The CDR3 loop spans 14 amino acids.

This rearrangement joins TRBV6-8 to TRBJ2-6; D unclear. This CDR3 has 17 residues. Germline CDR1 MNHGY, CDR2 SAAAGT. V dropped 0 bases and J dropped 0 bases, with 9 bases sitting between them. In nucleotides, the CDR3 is TGTGCCAGCAGTTACTCGTCCTGGGGCTCTGGGGCCAACGTCCTGACTTTC. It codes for CASSYSSWGSGANVLTF.

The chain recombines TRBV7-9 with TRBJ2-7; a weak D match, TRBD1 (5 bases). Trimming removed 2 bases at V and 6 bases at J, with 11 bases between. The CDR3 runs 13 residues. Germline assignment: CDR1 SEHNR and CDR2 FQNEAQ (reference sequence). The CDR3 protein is CASSLQGLGEQYF. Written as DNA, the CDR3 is TGTGCCAGCAGCTTACAGGGCTTGGGCGAGCAGTACTTC. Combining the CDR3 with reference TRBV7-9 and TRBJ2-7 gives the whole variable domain DTGVSQNPRHKITKRGQNVTFRCDPISEHNRLYWYRQTLGQGPEFLTYFQNEAQLEKSRLLSDRFSAERPKGSFSTLEIQRTEQGDSAMYLCASSLQGLGEQYFGPGTRLTVT.

The DNA for the CDR3 is TGCAGTGCCCGCCAGACAGGCCCGCAGTTCTTC. Translation: CSARQTGPQFF. The chain is built from TRBV20-1 and TRBJ2-1; D is possibly TRBD1 (6 bases). Germline V gene lookup returns CDR1 DFQATT and CDR2 SNEGSKA (reference sequence). This CDR3 region has 11 residues. With 6 bases removed from V and 12 bases from J, the gap between germline ends came to 15 bases.

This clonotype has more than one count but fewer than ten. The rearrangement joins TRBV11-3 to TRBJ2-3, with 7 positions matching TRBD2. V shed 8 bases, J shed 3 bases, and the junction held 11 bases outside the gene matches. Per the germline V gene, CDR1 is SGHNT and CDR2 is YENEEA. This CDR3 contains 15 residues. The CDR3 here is CASSKGGGGTDTQYF. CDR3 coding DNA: TGTGCCAGCTCGAAAGGTGGGGGGGGGACAGATACGCAGTATTTT.

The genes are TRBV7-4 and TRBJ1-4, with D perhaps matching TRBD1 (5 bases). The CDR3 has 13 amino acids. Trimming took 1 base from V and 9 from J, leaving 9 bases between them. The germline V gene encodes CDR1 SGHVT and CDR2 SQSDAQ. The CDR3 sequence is CASSLGGYKKLFF. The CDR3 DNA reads TGTGCCAGCAGCTTAGGGGGCTATAAAAAACTGTTTTTT.

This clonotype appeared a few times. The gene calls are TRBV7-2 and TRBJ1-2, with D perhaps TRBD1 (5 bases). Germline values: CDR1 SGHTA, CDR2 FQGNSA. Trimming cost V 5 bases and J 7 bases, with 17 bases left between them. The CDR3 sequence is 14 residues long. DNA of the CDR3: TGTGCCAGCAGCCCGGGACCGAGCCCGTTTGGCTACACCTTC. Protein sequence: CASSPGPSPFGYTF.

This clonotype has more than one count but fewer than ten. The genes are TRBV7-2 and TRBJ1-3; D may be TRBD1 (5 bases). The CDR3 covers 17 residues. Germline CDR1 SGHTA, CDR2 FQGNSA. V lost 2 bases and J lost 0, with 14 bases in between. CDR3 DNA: TGTGCCAGCAGCTTATTCGGCAGGGCTTACTCTGGAAACACCATATATTTT. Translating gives CASSLFGRAYSGNTIYF.